Presented here are 18 T cell receptor beta chains from one specimen sequenced in a study of blood T cells in healthy people across ages. The use of a sample-barcoded 5' primer and a J-beta primer mix characterized a second PCR of roughly 7 to 11 cycles. TCRdb reprocessed the 5' RACE reads with MiXCR, giving one entry per CDR3 protein. The sample consists of 920,000 or so distinct CDR3 sequences, 40% to 55% of them appearing once. What was sequenced was blood. The source of these receptors is a woman aged 60-75 years in good health.

This clonotype was counted at least ten times. This chain uses TRBV7-2 with TRBJ2-3, with TRBD2 matching over 13 bases. The germline CDR1 and CDR2 sequences are SGHTA and FQGNSA. The CDR3 is made up of 16 amino acids. Trimming removed 5 bases from V and 0 bases from J; junction bases left unmatched: 2. The CDR3 nucleotides read TGTGCCAGCAGCCAACTAGCGGGAGGGAGCACAGATACGCAGTATTTT. It translates to CASSQLAGGSTDTQYF. Full variable domain (remainder filled in from reference TRBV7-2 and TRBJ2-3): GAGVSQSPSNKVTEKGKDVELRCDPISGHTALYWYRQSLGQGLEFLIYFQGNSAPDKSGLPSDRFSAERTGGSVSTLTIQRTQQEDSAVYLCASSQLAGGSTDTQYFGPGTRLTVL.

This clonotype has more than one count but fewer than ten. The chain employs TRBV11-2 and TRBJ2-5, with 11 bases identical to TRBD2. Germline CDR1 is SGHAT and CDR2 is FQNNGV. The CDR3 is made up of 15 amino acids. Unmatched junction bases numbered 6, after V lost 5 bases and J lost 4 bases. The CDR3 region is CASSRSGRAGETQYF. CDR3 DNA: TGTGCCAGCAGCCGTAGCGGGAGGGCGGGAGAGACCCAGTACTTC.

The chain joins TRBV14 to TRBJ2-7, with 8 bases identical to TRBD2. This CDR3 has 14 residues. V lost 3 bases, J lost 12 bases, and 13 bases stayed unmatched. Germline V gives CDR1 SGHDN, CDR2 FVKESK. For the CDR3, the DNA is TGTGCCAGCAGCCACGACACTAACCCGGGGGGGCGGTACTTC. Its protein product is CASSHDTNPGGRYF.

In this sample, this clonotype turned up many times. The rearrangement uses TRBV7-9 and TRBJ2-3; maybe TRBD2 (6 bases). Germline CDR1 is SEHNR and CDR2 is FQNEAQ (reference sequence). The germline V and J ends were trimmed by 4 bases and 0 bases, with 11 bases remaining between them. CDR3 size: 15 residues. DNA of the CDR3: TGTGCCAGCAGCTCAGCGGGCTCTAGCACAGATACGCAGTATTTT. It codes for CASSSAGSSTDTQYF.

The chain recombines TRBV20-1 with TRBJ2-1, with 9 bases lining up with TRBD2. This CDR3 spans 14 amino acids. Losses at the gene ends were 4 bases for V and 8 bases for J; bases not matched to a gene: 9. Germline V gene lookup returns CDR1 DFQATT and CDR2 SNEGSKA (reference sequence). The CDR3 DNA reads TGCAGTGCTATGGGGCTAGCGGGGAGGGATGAGCAGTTCTTC. Translating gives CSAMGLAGRDEQFF.

Many counts were recorded for this clonotype. The chain combines TRBV10-3 with TRBJ1-2; a weak D match, TRBD1 (6 bases). Trimming took off 3 bases at V and 7 bases at J, with 9 bases between the two ends. This CDR3 spans 12 amino acids. Germline V CDR1 and CDR2: ENHRY, SYGVKD. For the CDR3, the DNA is TGTGCCATCAGTGACCTACAGGGTGGCTACACCTTC. It is translated as CAISDLQGGYTF.

The J gene is TRBJ1-4, the V gene TRBV4-1; 7 nucleotides agree with TRBD1. V trimming: 1 base; J trimming: 10 bases; junction bases outside the gene matches: 9. Germline V lookup: CDR1 MGHRA, CDR2 YSYEKL. The CDR3 is 15 amino acids. The CDR3 region is CASSQGQGAKGKLFF. The CDR3 DNA sequence: TGCGCCAGCAGCCAAGGACAGGGAGCAAAAGGAAAACTGTTTTTT.

This sequence joins TRBV20-1 and TRBJ1-4; TRBD1 might be the D (6 bases). The CDR3 length is 14 residues. Trimming pared 5 bases from V and 7 bases from J, leaving 17 bases between. Germline V gene sequence: CDR1 DFQATT, CDR2 SNEGSKA (reference sequence). The CDR3 loop is CSAGTLGEGEKLFF. In nucleotides, the CDR3 is TGCAGTGCTGGGACACTCGGGGAGGGTGAAAAACTGTTTTTT.

The chain uses TRBV20-1 and TRBJ2-5; unclear D gene. Germline CDR1 and CDR2: DFQATT and SNEGSKA (reference sequence). The V end was cut by 0 bases, the J end by 11 bases, with 13 bases between. The CDR3 is 12 residues long. The DNA of the CDR3 is TGCAGTGCTAGAGATCGTAGAGATGAGCAGTACTTC. Translating it yields CSARDRRDEQYF.

A note on this clonotype: A much larger clone sits a single nucleotide away, making a read error possible. The rearrangement joins TRBV25-1 to TRBJ2-1; TRBD2 aligns across 9 bases. The CDR3 consists of 16 residues. CDR1 is MGHDK, CDR2 SYGVNS, per germline. J was trimmed by 10 bases and V by 5 bases; bases with no gene match: 15. The CDR3 here is CASSRAGGPSSYEQFF. CDR3 in DNA: TGTGCCAGCAGTCGCGCGGGGGGGCCTAGCTCCTACGAGCAGTTCTTC.

This sequence joins TRBV28 and TRBJ2-1; perhaps TRBD2 as D (5 bases). This CDR3 is 18 amino acids long. The germline gives CDR1 MDHEN, CDR2 SYDVKM. V lost 4 bases and J lost 5, with 24 bases in between. The CDR3: CASSSIGPPSFGNNEQFF. CDR3 DNA sequence: TGTGCCAGCAGTTCCATCGGGCCACCGTCTTTCGGGAACAATGAGCAGTTCTTC.

This clonotype showed up just a few times. This chain links TRBV20-1 with TRBJ2-7; TRBD2 aligns across 11 bases. The CDR3 covers 15 residues. The V segment lost 2 bases and the J segment 9 bases; nucleotides outside the gene matches: 12. Germline values: CDR1 DFQATT, CDR2 SNEGSKA (reference sequence). The CDR3 DNA sequence: TGCAGTGCTAGACTCACTAGCGGGGGTGCTGACGGGCAGTACTTC. Residues: CSARLTSGGADGQYF.

V gene TRBV5-6 combines with J gene TRBJ2-5; the D gene is possibly TRBD2 (6 bases). Germline V gives CDR1 SGHDT, CDR2 YYEEEE. The CDR3 covers 13 residues. V lost 5 bases and J 4 bases, leaving 12 bases between the germline ends. CDR3 region: CASRWTTSETQYF. The CDR3 nucleotides read TGTGCCAGCAGATGGACTACCTCAGAGACCCAGTACTTC.

The chain uses TRBV4-1 and TRBJ1-1; the D is unclear. The germline V gene encodes CDR1 MGHRA and CDR2 YSYEKL. The CDR3 is made up of 16 amino acids. The V gene lost 1 base and the J gene lost 5 bases, with 17 bases spanning the gap. CDR3 DNA: TGCGCCAGCAGCCAAGTAGTCTGGGGAGTGGAGACTGAAGCTTTCTTT. Translating gives CASSQVVWGVETEAFF.

The chain employs TRBV6-5 and TRBJ2-7, with D possibly being TRBD1 or TRBD2 (5 bases each). Between the trimmed V and J ends, which lost 4 bases and 3 bases, there was a span of 10 bases. The CDR3 covers 13 residues. Germline V gene sequence: CDR1 MNHEY, CDR2 SVGAGI. This CDR3 is CASSWDGFYEQYF. The CDR3 region has the DNA TGTGCCAGCAGTTGGGACGGGTTCTACGAGCAGTACTTC.

CDR3 amino acids: CASSVLVTGSDTQYF. The CDR3 DNA is TGTGCCAGCAGCGTACTGGTTACAGGGTCCGATACGCAGTATTTT. The chain links TRBV9 to TRBJ2-3, with TRBD1 as a possible D gene (6 bases). CDR1 is SGDLS, CDR2 YYNGEE, per germline. The CDR3 runs to 15 residues. The V and J ends lost 1 base and 6 bases respectively, with 15 bases between them.

The V and J genes are TRBV24-1 and TRBJ1-5, with a possible D match to TRBD1 (6 bases). The CDR3 spans 16 residues. Germline lookup yields CDR1 KGHDR and CDR2 SFDVKD. V was trimmed by 4 bases and J by 4 bases, leaving 16 bases between them. The chain's CDR3 is CATSDGGLGENQPQHF. The CDR3 region has the DNA TGTGCCACCAGTGACGGGGGCCTCGGCGAAAATCAGCCCCAGCATTTT.

The DNA of the CDR3 is TGCGCCAGCTTGTACCAAGAGACCCAGTACTTC. It encodes CASLYQETQYF. The chain has TRBV5-1 and TRBJ2-5; no firm D call. Germline CDR1 reads SGHRS; CDR2 reads YFSETQ. V was trimmed by 7 bases and J by 0 bases, leaving 4 bases between them. The length of the CDR3 is 11 residues.